This record covers a single T cell receptor (beta chain). Its antigen is currently unknown. The data originate from a study of beta chain features in type 1 diabetes. Study-level results: Moderately but significantly shorter TCRB CDR3s were found in Type 1 diabetes patients in all four CD4+ subsets.

All of the isolated RNA was reverse transcribed, so expressed TCRB transcripts were sequenced. TCRdb's table, derived via immunoSEQ multiplex PCR, lists solely in-frame clones and lacks some. The sample consists of a few hundred thousand clones, around 22% of them appearing once. This sequence originates from a woman in her twenties or thirties with type 1 diabetes. The specimen sequenced was naive CD4+ T cells from blood.

CDR3 sequence reads: CASSSRLGLAGSGELFF. DNA of the CDR3: TGTGCCAGCAGCTCCAGGCTTGGGCTAGCGGGATCCGGGGAGCTGTTTTTT. The rearrangement links TRBV7-8 to TRBJ2-2, with 9 bases identical to TRBD2. This CDR3 is 17 amino acids long. Looked up from germline, CDR1 is SGHVS and CDR2 is FQNEAQ. Germline trimming cut 4 bases from V and 6 bases from J; bases unmatched to any gene: 12.